One TCR beta chain is described in this entry. Its antigen remains unidentified. Generated by immunoSEQ multiplex PCR, the TCRdb table keeps only in-frame clones and is missing some. The sample consists of roughly 27,000 clones, 81% of them appearing once. CDR1 and CDR2 (germline): MNHNS, SASEGT. Trimming shortened V by 4 bases and J by 1 base, and 10 bases separated the two germline ends. CDR3 size: 14 residues. The data are from a study of T cells in narcolepsy. About the research overall: Patients with NT1 or NT2 and healthy control donors were enrolled.

Study findings and constraints: Some memory CD4+ repertoires had no autoreactive clone sequences. HCRT-specific and TRIB2-specific autoreactive clonotypes appeared among same-patient CSF and blood CD4+ clonotypes. Blood of same and different patients, but not healthy controls, reportedly held recurring autoreactive clonotypes.

The chain is built from TRBV6-1 and TRBJ1-2, with TRBD1 as a possible D gene (5 bases). Sequenced: memory (CD45RA-) CD4+ T cells from blood. The sequence derives from a human donor in good health. The CDR3 sequence is CASSGRQFNYGYTF. In DNA form, the CDR3 reads TGTGCCAGCAGTGGGAGACAGTTTAACTATGGCTACACCTTC.